Here is one TCR beta chain with its context. The sample belongs to a study of cytomegalovirus exposure and HLA in healthy donors. The PCR was carried out with 60 Vbeta primers and 13 Jbeta primers. Clones were sequenced by immunoSEQ multiplex PCR, and TCRdb holds only the in-frame ones, with some missing. Found here are roughly 120,000 clones; the top ten clones hold 6.8%. The V gene's germline CDR1 is KGHSH and CDR2 LQKENI. V was clipped by 4 bases and J by 6 bases; unmatched bases: 9. CDR3 length: 16 residues. The material sequenced was PBMCs. This receptor was obtained from a man between 35 and 55 years old in good health and CMV-seropositive. V usage is TRBV18 and J usage is TRBJ1-5; the match to TRBD1 covers 10 bases. The CDR3: CASSRRGQGMGQPQHF. Written as DNA, the CDR3 is TGTGCCAGCTCACGGAGGGGACAGGGGATGGGTCAGCCCCAGCATTTT.